This TCR beta chain was sequenced during a study of blood T cell repertoires in COVID-19. Whole-study context: Donors in the United States, Italy and Spain gave samples during acute or convalescent COVID-19. The analysed material was cDNA or gDNA that came from T cells, B-cell-depleted T cells, or PBMCs.

This clone was seen only once. Germline loops: CDR1 LNHDA, CDR2 SQIVND (reference sequence). Trimming cost V 4 bases and J 5 bases, with 17 bases left between them. There are 15 residues in the CDR3. In the original processing: Nucleated cell counts were estimated from reference gene primer amplification. The data were produced by immunoSEQ multiplex PCR, yet TCRdb's version contains in-frame clones alone and is incomplete. D and trimming come from the DNA, and the V and J calls and clone size come from that table. The sample includes approximately 30,000 clones, about 88% of them seen just once. This rearrangement joins TRBV19 to TRBJ1-1; D unresolved. The receptor was derived from a woman of 80 years or more with active or convalescent COVID-19. Sequenced material: peripheral blood. The CDR3 DNA sequence: TGTGCCAGTAGTACCGGGATTGGAGCTGGGACTGAAGCTTTCTTT. Encoded protein: CASSTGIGAGTEAFF.